What follows are 31 T cell receptor beta chains derived from one specimen sequenced in a study of blood T cell repertoires in COVID-19. Measured with immunoSEQ multiplex PCR; TCRdb has only the in-frame clones, and not every one. Altogether around 620,000 clones are present, 85% to 90% being singletons, with the ten largest covering about 0.24%. What was sequenced was peripheral blood. These TCRs come from a young woman with acute or convalescent COVID-19.

In this sample, this clone turned up a few times. The V gene is TRBV18, the J gene TRBJ1-5; TRBD1 agrees at 7 bases. The CDR3 is 17 residues long. Trimming at V came to 0 bases and at J to 6 bases, leaving 11 bases not matched to a gene. The V gene's germline CDR1 is KGHSH and CDR2 LQKENI. The CDR3 sequence: CASSPPLNGAGGQPQHF. Here the CDR3 DNA reads TGTGCCAGCTCACCACCGCTAAACGGGGCAGGGGGTCAGCCCCAGCATTTT. The whole variable domain, remainder taken from reference TRBV18 and TRBJ1-5, is NAGVMQNPRHLVRRRGQEARLRCSPMKGHSHVYWYRQLPEEGLKFMVYLQKENIIDESGMPKERFSAEFPKEGPSILRIQQVVRGDSAAYFCASSPPLNGAGGQPQHFGDGTRLSIL.

The rearrangement uses TRBV21-1 and TRBJ1-6; the D call in the table, TRBD1, was not verified against the DNA. TRBV21-1 is noted as a pseudogene. This CDR3 spans 19 amino acids. The CDR3 sequence: CASSKEGVRDRGRNSPLHF. The DNA of the CDR3 is TGTGCCAGCAGCAAAGAGGGGGTGAGGGACAGAGGGAGGAATTCACCCCTCCACTTT.

This chain uses TRBV20-1 with TRBJ2-7, with a tentative D call TRBD2 (6 bases). V dropped 6 bases and J dropped 4 bases, with 10 bases sitting between them. CDR1 and CDR2 from the germline V gene are DFQATT and SNEGSKA (reference sequence). This CDR3 comprises 11 residues. CDR3: CSAGGLYEQYF. CDR3 sequence (DNA): TGCAGTGCCGGAGGGTTATACGAGCAGTACTTC.

The chain links TRBV24-1 to TRBJ1-2; D is ambiguous. Trimming took off 4 bases at V and 0 bases at J, with 14 bases between the two ends. This CDR3 contains 16 residues. Germline V gene data show CDR1 as KGHDR and CDR2 as SFDVKD. Here the CDR3 DNA reads TGTGCCACCAGTGACCCCCGACTTAAAGCTAACTATGGCTACACCTTC. Protein: CATSDPRLKANYGYTF.

The chain joins TRBV7-8 to TRBJ1-2, with 10 bases aligning to TRBD1. J lost 4 bases, V lost 1 base, and 6 bases had no gene match. CDR1 and CDR2 (germline): SGHVS, FQNEAQ. This CDR3 comprises 16 residues. CDR3 sequence (DNA): TGTGCCAGCAGCTTAGGGTCGACAGGGGGCAGCTATGGCTACACCTTC. This gives the protein CASSLGSTGGSYGYTF.

This clone showed up just once. The CDR3 DNA sequence: TGCGCCAGCAGCTTGGGAACTAGCGGGGGGCGCCCCGGGGAGCTGTTTTTT. This encodes CASSLGTSGGRPGELFF. The chain carries TRBV5-1 and TRBJ2-2, with 12 bases identical to TRBD2. Germline assignment: CDR1 SGHRS and CDR2 YFSETQ. The CDR3 has 17 amino acids. Trimming removed 0 bases from V and 6 bases from J; junction bases left unmatched: 6.

This chain joins TRBV19 and TRBJ1-4; 7 bases match TRBD1. CDR3 length: 14 amino acids. J was trimmed by 5 bases and V by 8 bases; bases with no gene match: 8. The germline V gene has CDR1 LNHDA and CDR2 SQIVND (reference sequence). The CDR3 sequence: CASRQGQRNEKLFF. The CDR3 region has the DNA TGTGCCAGTCGCCAGGGACAGCGAAATGAAAAACTGTTTTTT.

This clone was counted a single time. The genes are TRBV24-1 and TRBJ2-3; 7 bases line up with TRBD2. Germline-derived CDR1 and CDR2 are KGHDR and SFDVKD. V gave up 6 bases and J gave up 8 bases; unmatched junction bases: 10. This CDR3 comprises 14 residues. CDR3: CATSPGEGLGTQYF. DNA for the CDR3: TGTGCCACCAGTCCCGGGGAGGGTCTGGGTACGCAGTATTTT.

This sequence joins TRBV4-1 and TRBJ1-1, with 7 bases aligning to TRBD1. The CDR3 consists of 17 residues. The germline CDR1 and CDR2 sequences are MGHRA and YSYEKL. The J segment lost 3 bases and the V segment lost 4 bases, leaving 14 bases of the junction unmatched. CDR3 in amino acids: CASSLTRGSQGDTEAFF. The CDR3 bases are TGCGCCAGCAGCCTTACGCGGGGTTCCCAGGGGGACACTGAAGCTTTCTTT.

This clone was seen a single time. V usage is TRBV12-3 or TRBV12-4 and J usage is TRBJ1-2; 8 nucleotides match TRBD1. The CDR3 is 12 amino acids. J gave up 7 bases and V 6 bases, and 4 bases lay outside the gene matches. The CDR3 here is CASSQGAGGYTF. The CDR3 nucleotides are TGTGCCAGCAGCCAGGGGGCGGGTGGCTACACCTTC.

The V and J genes are TRBV5-4 and TRBJ2-1; tentative D call: TRBD1 (5 bases). The germline V and J ends were trimmed by 5 bases and 2 bases, with 14 bases remaining between them. This CDR3 has 15 residues. Germline CDR1 reads SGHNT; CDR2 reads YYREEE (reference sequence). The CDR3 coding sequence is TGTGCCAGCAGTGTCCGGACAAGGACCTACAATGAGCAGTTCTTC. Amino acid sequence: CASSVRTRTYNEQFF.

The V call is TRBV14, the J call TRBJ1-4; D gene ambiguous. Trimming took off 4 bases at V and 2 bases at J, with 2 bases between the two ends. CDR1 and CDR2 (germline): SGHDN, FVKESK. The CDR3 is 12 residues long. The CDR3 region is CASSPTNEKLFF. DNA for the CDR3: TGTGCCAGCAGCCCGACTAATGAAAAACTGTTTTTT.

CDR3 region: CAWGRDDTGELFF. The CDR3 bases are TGTGCCTGGGGGCGGGACGACACCGGGGAGCTGTTTTTT. The J gene is TRBJ2-2, the V gene TRBV30; tentative D call: TRBD2 (6 bases). Germline lookup yields CDR1 GTSNPN and CDR2 SVGIG (reference sequence). The CDR3 consists of 13 residues. V was pared by 5 bases and J by 3 bases, with 10 bases between.

The CDR3 loop is CASSLRGQTGNTIYF. The CDR3 DNA sequence: TGTGCCAGCAGCCTCCGAGGACAGACTGGAAACACCATATATTTT. The chain employs TRBV11-2 and TRBJ1-3, with a weak D call TRBD1 (6 bases). Germline CDR1 SGHAT, CDR2 FQNNGV. The V end lost 5 bases, the J end lost 2 bases, and 13 bases lay between the germline ends. The CDR3 runs 15 residues.

The gene calls are TRBV5-8 and TRBJ1-2; D not resolved. V gave up 2 bases and J gave up 5 bases, with 4 bases separating them. Germline V gene sequence: CDR1 SGHTS, CDR2 YDEGEE. CDR3 length equals 11 residues. The CDR3 spells CASSFSYGYTF. The CDR3 region has the DNA TGTGCCAGCAGCTTCTCTTATGGCTACACCTTC.

This clone was counted a single time. At one boundary the junction diverges from the germline segment, which might be a read error. CDR3 in amino acids: CASSYSPPGSKWNF. The CDR3 nucleotides are TGTGCCAGCAGTTACTCTCCCCCGGGTAGTAAGTGGAACTTC. The rearrangement joins TRBV6-5 to TRBJ2-7, with D uncertain. Germline CDR1 reads MNHEY; CDR2 reads SVGAGI. The CDR3 loop spans 14 amino acids.

CDR3 coding DNA: TGCAGCGTTAACAGGGGTGGGACCCTCCACTTT. The encoded protein is CSVNRGGTLHF. The chain is built from TRBV29-1 and TRBJ1-6; 7 bases map to TRBD1. The germline V gene has CDR1 SQVTM and CDR2 ANQGSEA. The V and J ends lost 5 bases and 14 bases, in that order; junction bases with no gene match: 6. The CDR3 extends over 11 amino acids.

This rearrangement joins TRBV6-1 to TRBJ2-1; 8 bases are shared with TRBD2. CDR3 size: 17 residues. The germline gives CDR1 MNHNS, CDR2 SASEGT. V shed 1 base and J 4 bases; nucleotides not matched to a gene: 9. The CDR3 spells CASSEGRAGGRYNEQFF. For the CDR3, the DNA is TGTGCCAGCAGTGAAGGAAGGGCGGGGGGAAGATACAATGAGCAGTTCTTC.

The rearrangement links TRBV9 to TRBJ1-2; 8 bases line up with TRBD1. Germline CDR1 SGDLS, CDR2 YYNGEE. The CDR3 has 13 amino acids. V was pared by 2 bases and J by 7 bases, with 4 bases of the junction left unmatched. For the CDR3, the DNA is TGTGCCAGCAGCGTTCAGGGGGCGCTTGGCTACACCTTC. Translated, it gives CASSVQGALGYTF.

This clone was found once. This sequence joins TRBV18 and TRBJ1-4; D remains unclear. The germline V gene encodes CDR1 KGHSH and CDR2 LQKENI. V was clipped by 3 bases and J by 8 bases, with 13 bases between them. CDR3 size: 14 residues. The CDR3 is CASSPWGEEEKLFF. CDR3 bases: TGTGCCAGCTCACCTTGGGGAGAGGAGGAAAAACTGTTTTTT. Looking up the rest from reference TRBV18 and TRBJ1-4 gives the full variable domain: NAGVMQNPRHLVRRRGQEARLRCSPMKGHSHVYWYRQLPEEGLKFMVYLQKENIIDESGMPKERFSAEFPKEGPSILRIQQVVRGDSAAYFCASSPWGEEEKLFFGSGTQLSVL.

This chain uses TRBV12-3 or TRBV12-4 with TRBJ2-1, with a weak D call TRBD2 (6 bases). There are 13 residues in the CDR3. V lost 5 bases to trimming and J lost 4 bases, with 9 bases between them. The CDR3 region is CASSGGTYNEQFF. In nucleotides, the CDR3 is TGTGCCAGCAGTGGAGGGACTTACAATGAGCAGTTCTTC.

The chain combines TRBV13 with TRBJ1-1; D not resolved. CDR1 and CDR2 (germline): PRHDT, FYEKMQ (reference sequence). The CDR3 has 15 amino acids. With 5 bases removed from V and 1 base from J, the gap between germline ends came to 14 bases. The CDR3 protein is CASSVDGVWNTEAFF. As DNA, the CDR3 is TGTGCCAGCAGCGTTGACGGGGTATGGAACACTGAAGCTTTCTTT.

The chain couples TRBV13 to TRBJ1-2; D might be TRBD1 (6 bases). CDR1 and CDR2 (germline): PRHDT, FYEKMQ (reference sequence). The V gene lost 4 bases and the J gene lost 6 bases, with 15 bases spanning the gap. The CDR3 contains 14 residues. The CDR3, as DNA: TGTGCCAGCAGCTCAGGGGAGGTTGGGGATGGCTACACCTTC. Residues: CASSSGEVGDGYTF.

The chain recombines TRBV25-1 with TRBJ1-1; a possible D gene is TRBD1 (6 bases). Per germline, CDR1 MGHDK and CDR2 SYGVNS. This CDR3 is built from 14 residues. V lost 4 bases and J 5 bases, leaving 14 bases between the germline ends. The CDR3 here is CASSGRGPGTEAFF. As DNA, the CDR3 is TGTGCCAGCAGTGGCAGGGGACCGGGAACTGAAGCTTTCTTT.

The chain employs TRBV4-2 and TRBJ2-3; TRBD2 aligns across 11 bases. The V segment lost 4 bases and the J segment 3 bases; nucleotides outside the gene matches: 6. From germline, CDR1 is LGHNA and CDR2 YNFKEQ. The CDR3 has 16 amino acids. CDR3 DNA sequence: TGTGCCAGCAGCCCCAGATTAGCGGGGGGGACAGATACGCAGTATTTT. Protein sequence: CASSPRLAGGTDTQYF.

The chain recombines TRBV2 with TRBJ1-2, with 7 bases fitting TRBD1. Germline V gene lookup returns CDR1 SNHLY and CDR2 FYNNEI. The CDR3 has 14 residues. Trimming took 5 bases from V and 0 from J; bases not matched to a gene: 3. CDR3 amino acids: CASSRQGANYGYTF. DNA for the CDR3: TGTGCCAGCAGTCGACAGGGCGCTAACTATGGCTACACCTTC.

Worth noting for this clone: The sample has other DNA sequences that encode this CDR3 too. The chain uses TRBV18 and TRBJ1-2, with D perhaps matching TRBD1 (5 bases). This CDR3 contains 13 residues. In germline, CDR1 is KGHSH, CDR2 LQKENI. Trimming shortened V by 3 bases and J by 2 bases, and 7 bases separated the two germline ends. This chain's CDR3 is CASSPQGNYGYTF. The CDR3 DNA reads TGTGCCAGCTCACCGCAGGGAAACTATGGCTACACCTTC.

The rearrangement joins TRBV19 to TRBJ2-1; possibly TRBD2 for D (7 bases). V dropped 5 bases and J dropped 6 bases, with 17 bases sitting between them. CDR3 length equals 15 residues. In germline, CDR1 is LNHDA, CDR2 SQIVND (reference sequence). The CDR3 loop is CASSVVGGLLNEQFF. As DNA, the CDR3 is TGTGCCAGTAGTGTCGTCGGGGGGCTCCTCAATGAGCAGTTCTTC.

The V and J genes are TRBV7-2 and TRBJ2-4, with TRBD2 identical over 11 bases. This CDR3 region has 14 residues. J lost 15 bases, V lost 1 base, and 8 bases had no gene match. Germline assignment: CDR1 SGHTA and CDR2 FQGNSA. The CDR3, as DNA: TGTGCCAGCAGCTTAGATACTAGCGGGGGTTCCCGGTACTTC. Amino acid sequence: CASSLDTSGGSRYF.

The DNA of the CDR3 is TGTGCCAGTAGTGCCGGGACAGGGGGTTCACCCCTCCACTTT. Translating it yields CASSAGTGGSPLHF. V gene TRBV19 combines with J gene TRBJ1-6, with 11 bases lining up with TRBD1. The CDR3 sequence is 14 residues long. V shed 5 bases and J 9 bases; nucleotides not matched to a gene: 3. The germline V gene encodes CDR1 LNHDA and CDR2 SQIVND (reference sequence).

CDR3 amino acids: CASSLALQGPYGYTF. DNA of the CDR3: TGTGCCAGCAGCTTAGCGCTACAGGGTCCTTATGGCTACACCTTC. The rearrangement uses TRBV7-9 and TRBJ1-2; D is possibly TRBD1 (6 bases). This CDR3 region has 15 residues. V was pared by 0 bases and J by 5 bases, with 13 bases between. Germline V gene lookup returns CDR1 SEHNR and CDR2 FQNEAQ (reference sequence).